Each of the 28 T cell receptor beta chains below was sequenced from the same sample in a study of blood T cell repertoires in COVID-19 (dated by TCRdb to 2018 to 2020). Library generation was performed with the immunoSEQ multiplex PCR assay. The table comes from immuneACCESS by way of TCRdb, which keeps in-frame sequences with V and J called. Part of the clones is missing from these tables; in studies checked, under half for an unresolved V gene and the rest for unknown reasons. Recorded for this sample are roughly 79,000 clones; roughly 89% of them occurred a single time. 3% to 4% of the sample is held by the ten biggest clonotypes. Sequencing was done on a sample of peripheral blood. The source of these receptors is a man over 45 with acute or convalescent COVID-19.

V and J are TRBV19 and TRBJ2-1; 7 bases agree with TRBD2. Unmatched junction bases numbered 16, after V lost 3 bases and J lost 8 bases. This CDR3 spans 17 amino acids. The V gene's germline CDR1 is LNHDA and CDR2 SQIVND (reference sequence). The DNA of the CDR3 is TGTGCCAGTAGTATCCCCTCTGGTGGGAGGGCCACCTATGAGCAGTTCTTC. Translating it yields CASSIPSGGRATYEQFF.

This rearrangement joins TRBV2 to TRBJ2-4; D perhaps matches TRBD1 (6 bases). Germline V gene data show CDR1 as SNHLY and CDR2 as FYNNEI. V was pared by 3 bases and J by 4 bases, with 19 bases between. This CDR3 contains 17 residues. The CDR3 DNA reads TGTGCCAGCAGTGATCTCCCCACAGGGCGCGGAAAAAACATTCAGTACTTC. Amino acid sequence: CASSDLPTGRGKNIQYF. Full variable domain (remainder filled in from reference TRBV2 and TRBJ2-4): EPEVTQTPSHQVTQMGQEVILRCVPISNHLYFYWYRQILGQKVEFLVSFYNNEISEKSEIFDDQFSVERPDGSNFTLKIRSTKLEDSAMYFCASSDLPTGRGKNIQYFGAGTRLSVL.

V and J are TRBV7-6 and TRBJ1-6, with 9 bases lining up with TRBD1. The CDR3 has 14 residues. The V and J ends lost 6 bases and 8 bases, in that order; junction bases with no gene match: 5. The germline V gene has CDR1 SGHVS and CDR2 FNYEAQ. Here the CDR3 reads CASRGTGRDSPLHF. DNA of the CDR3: TGTGCCAGCAGGGGGACAGGGCGGGATTCACCCCTCCACTTT.

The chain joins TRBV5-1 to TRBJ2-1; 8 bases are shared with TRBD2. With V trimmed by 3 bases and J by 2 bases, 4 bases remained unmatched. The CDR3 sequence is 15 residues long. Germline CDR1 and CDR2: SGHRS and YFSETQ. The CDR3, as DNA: TGCGCCAGCAGCTCCGGGGGGGCCGCCTACAATGAGCAGTTCTTC. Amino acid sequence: CASSSGGAAYNEQFF.

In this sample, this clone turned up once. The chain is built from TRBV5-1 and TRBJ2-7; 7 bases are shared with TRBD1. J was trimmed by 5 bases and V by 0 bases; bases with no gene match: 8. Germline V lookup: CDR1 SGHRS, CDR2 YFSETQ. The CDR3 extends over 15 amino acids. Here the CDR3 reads CASSLVVTGTDEQYF. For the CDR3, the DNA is TGCGCCAGCAGCTTGGTGGTGACAGGGACCGACGAGCAGTACTTC.

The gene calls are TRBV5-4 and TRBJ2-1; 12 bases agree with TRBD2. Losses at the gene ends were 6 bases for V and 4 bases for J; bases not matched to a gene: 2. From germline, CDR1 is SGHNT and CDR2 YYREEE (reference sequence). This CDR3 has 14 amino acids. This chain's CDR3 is CASMTSGRYNEQFF. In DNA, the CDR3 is TGTGCCAGCATGACTAGCGGGAGATACAATGAGCAGTTCTTC.

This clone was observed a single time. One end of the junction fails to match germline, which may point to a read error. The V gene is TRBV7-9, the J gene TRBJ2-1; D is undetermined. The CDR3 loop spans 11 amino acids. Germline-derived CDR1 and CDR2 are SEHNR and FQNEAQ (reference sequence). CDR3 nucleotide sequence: TGTGCCAGCAGCTCCTACTATGAGCAGTTCTTC. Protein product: CASSSYYEQFF.

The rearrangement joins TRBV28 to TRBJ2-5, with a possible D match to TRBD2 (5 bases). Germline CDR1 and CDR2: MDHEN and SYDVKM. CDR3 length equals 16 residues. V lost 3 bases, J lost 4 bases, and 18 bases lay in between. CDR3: CASSFSAGLRSETQYF. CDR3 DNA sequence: TGTGCCAGCAGTTTTAGTGCGGGCCTTAGGTCAGAGACCCAGTACTTC. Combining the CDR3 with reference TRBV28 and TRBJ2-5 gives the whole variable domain DVKVTQSSRYLVKRTGEKVFLECVQDMDHENMFWYRQDPGLGLRLIYFSYDVKMKEKGDIPEGYSVSREKKERFSLILESASTNQTSMYLCASSFSAGLRSETQYFGPGTRLLVL.

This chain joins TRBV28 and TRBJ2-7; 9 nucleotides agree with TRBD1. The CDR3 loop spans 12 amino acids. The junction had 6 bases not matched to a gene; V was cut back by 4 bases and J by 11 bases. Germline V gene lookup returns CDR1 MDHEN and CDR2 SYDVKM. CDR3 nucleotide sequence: TGTGCCAGCAGTTCCGCTGACAGGGGGGAGTACTTC. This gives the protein CASSSADRGEYF.

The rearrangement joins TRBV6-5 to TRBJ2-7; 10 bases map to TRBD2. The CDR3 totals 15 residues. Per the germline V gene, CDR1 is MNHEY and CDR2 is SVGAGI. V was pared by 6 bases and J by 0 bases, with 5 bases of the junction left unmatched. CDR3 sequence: CASRIWTSGSYEQYF. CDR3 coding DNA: TGTGCCAGCAGAATCTGGACTAGCGGCTCCTACGAGCAGTACTTC.

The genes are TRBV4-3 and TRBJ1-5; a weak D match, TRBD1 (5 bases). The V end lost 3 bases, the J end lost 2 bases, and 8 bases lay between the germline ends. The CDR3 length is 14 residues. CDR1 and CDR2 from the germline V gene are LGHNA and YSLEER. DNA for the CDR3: TGCGCCAGCAGCCACAGGGTCGGCAATCAGCCCCAGCATTTT. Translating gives CASSHRVGNQPQHF.

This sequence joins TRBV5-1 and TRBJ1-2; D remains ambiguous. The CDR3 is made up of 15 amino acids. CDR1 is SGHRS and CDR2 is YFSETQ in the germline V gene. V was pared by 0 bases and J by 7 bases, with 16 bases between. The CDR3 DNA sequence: TGCGCCAGCAGCTTGGACGGTGATGGTCTGCGTGGCTACACCTTC. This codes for CASSLDGDGLRGYTF.

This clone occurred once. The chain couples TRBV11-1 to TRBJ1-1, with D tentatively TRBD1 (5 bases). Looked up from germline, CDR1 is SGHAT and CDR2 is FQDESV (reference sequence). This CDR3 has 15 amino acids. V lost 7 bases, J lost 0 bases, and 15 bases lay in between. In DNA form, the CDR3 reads TGTGCCAGCACCTGGGGGGTAGGCATGAACACTGAAGCTTTCTTT. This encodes CASTWGVGMNTEAFF.

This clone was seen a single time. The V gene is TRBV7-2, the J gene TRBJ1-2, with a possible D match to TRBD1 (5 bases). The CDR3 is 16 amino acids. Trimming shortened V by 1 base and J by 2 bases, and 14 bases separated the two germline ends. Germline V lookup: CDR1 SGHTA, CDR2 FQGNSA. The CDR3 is CASSLDLTVGNYGYTF. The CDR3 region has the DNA TGTGCCAGCAGCTTAGATCTGACAGTAGGCAACTATGGCTACACCTTC.

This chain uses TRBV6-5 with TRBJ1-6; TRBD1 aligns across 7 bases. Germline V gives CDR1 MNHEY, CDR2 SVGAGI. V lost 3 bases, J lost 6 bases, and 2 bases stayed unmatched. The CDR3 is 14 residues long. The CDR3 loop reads CASSYGTANSPLHF. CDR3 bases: TGTGCCAGCAGTTATGGGACAGCTAATTCACCCCTCCACTTT.

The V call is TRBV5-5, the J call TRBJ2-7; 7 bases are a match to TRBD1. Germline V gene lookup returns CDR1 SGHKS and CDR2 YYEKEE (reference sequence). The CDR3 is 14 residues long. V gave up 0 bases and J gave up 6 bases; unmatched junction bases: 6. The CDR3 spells CASSLGDRVLEQYF. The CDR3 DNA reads TGTGCCAGCAGCTTGGGAGACAGGGTACTCGAGCAGTACTTC.

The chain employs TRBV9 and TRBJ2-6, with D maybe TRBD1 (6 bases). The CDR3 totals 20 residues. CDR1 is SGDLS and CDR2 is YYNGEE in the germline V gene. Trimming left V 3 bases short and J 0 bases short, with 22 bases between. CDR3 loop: CASSAYRAHGVGSGANVLTF. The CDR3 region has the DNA TGTGCCAGCAGCGCTTACAGGGCGCACGGCGTTGGCTCTGGGGCCAACGTCCTGACTTTC.

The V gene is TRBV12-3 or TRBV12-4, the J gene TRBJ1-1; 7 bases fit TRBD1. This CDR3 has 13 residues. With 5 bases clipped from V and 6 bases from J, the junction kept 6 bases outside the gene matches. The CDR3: CASSTKTGSEAFF. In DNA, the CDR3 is TGTGCCAGCAGTACAAAGACAGGGTCTGAAGCTTTCTTT.

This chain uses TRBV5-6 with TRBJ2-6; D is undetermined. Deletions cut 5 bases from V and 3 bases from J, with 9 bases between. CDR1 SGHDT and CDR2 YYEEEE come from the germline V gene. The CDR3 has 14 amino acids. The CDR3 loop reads CASRGRVGANVLTF. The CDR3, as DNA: TGTGCCAGCAGGGGCAGAGTTGGGGCCAACGTCCTGACTTTC.

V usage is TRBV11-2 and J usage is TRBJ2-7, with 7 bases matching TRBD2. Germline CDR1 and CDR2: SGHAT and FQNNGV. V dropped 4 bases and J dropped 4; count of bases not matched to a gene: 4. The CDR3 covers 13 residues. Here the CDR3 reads CASSSWEGYEQYF. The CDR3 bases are TGTGCCAGCAGCTCTTGGGAGGGTTACGAGCAGTACTTC.

As DNA, the CDR3 is TGTGCCAGCAGCCAAGCCGACAGGCTTAATGAAAAACTGTTTTTT. It is translated as CASSQADRLNEKLFF. The genes are TRBV28 and TRBJ1-4; D may be TRBD1 (6 bases). The ends were cut back, 6 bases at V and 4 bases at J, with 15 bases in the middle. Germline CDR1 reads MDHEN; CDR2 reads SYDVKM. CDR3 length: 15 residues.

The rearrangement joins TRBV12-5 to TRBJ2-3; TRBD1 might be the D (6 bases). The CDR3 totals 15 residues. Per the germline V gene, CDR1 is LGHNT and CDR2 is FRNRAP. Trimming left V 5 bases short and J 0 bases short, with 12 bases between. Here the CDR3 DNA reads TGTGCTAGTGGTCTACAGGGAGCTAGCACAGATACGCAGTATTTT. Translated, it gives CASGLQGASTDTQYF.

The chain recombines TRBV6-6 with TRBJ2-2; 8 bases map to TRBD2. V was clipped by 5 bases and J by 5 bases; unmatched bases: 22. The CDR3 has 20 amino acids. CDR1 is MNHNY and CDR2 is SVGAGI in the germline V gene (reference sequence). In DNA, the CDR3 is TGTGCCAGCAGTCCTAGGGCGACGGGACTAGTTTTTCGGGGGACCGGGGAGCTGTTTTTT. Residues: CASSPRATGLVFRGTGELFF.

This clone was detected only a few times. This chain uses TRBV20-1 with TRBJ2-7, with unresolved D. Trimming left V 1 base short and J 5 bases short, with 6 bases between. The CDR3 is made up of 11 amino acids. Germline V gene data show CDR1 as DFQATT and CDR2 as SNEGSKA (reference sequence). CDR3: CSARALNEQYF. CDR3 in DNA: TGCAGTGCTAGAGCCCTTAACGAGCAGTACTTC.

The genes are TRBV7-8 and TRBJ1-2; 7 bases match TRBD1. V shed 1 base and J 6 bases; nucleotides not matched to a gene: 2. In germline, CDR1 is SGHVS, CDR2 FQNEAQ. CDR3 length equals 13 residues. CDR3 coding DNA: TGTGCCAGCAGCTTAGGACAGGGAGATGGCTACACCTTC. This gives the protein CASSLGQGDGYTF.

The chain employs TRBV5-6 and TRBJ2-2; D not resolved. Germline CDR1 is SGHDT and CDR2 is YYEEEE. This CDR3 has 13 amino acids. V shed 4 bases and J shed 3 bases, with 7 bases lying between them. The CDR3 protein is CASSPLDTGELFF. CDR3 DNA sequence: TGTGCCAGCAGCCCCCTAGACACCGGGGAGCTGTTTTTT.

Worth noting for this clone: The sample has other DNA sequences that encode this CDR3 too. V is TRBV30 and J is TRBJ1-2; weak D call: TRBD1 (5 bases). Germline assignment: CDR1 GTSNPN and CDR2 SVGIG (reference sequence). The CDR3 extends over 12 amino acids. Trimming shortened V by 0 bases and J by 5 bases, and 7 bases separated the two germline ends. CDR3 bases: TGTGCCTGGAGTGTCACAGGATATGGCTACACCTTC. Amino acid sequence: CAWSVTGYGYTF.

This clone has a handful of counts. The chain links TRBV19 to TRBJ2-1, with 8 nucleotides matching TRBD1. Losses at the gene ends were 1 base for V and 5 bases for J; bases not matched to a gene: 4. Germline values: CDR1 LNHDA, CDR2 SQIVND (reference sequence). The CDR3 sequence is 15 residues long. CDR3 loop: CASSIARTGNNEQFF. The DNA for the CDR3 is TGTGCCAGTAGTATAGCAAGGACAGGGAACAATGAGCAGTTCTTC. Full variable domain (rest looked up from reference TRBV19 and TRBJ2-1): DGGITQSPKYLFRKEGQNVTLSCEQNLNHDAMYWYRQDPGQGLRLIYYSQIVNDFQKGDIAEGYSVSREKKESFPLTVTSAQKNPTAFYLCASSIARTGNNEQFFGPGTRLTVL.